Following are 12 T cell receptor beta chains from one sample sequenced in a study of cytomegalovirus exposure and HLA in healthy donors. With 60 Vbeta and 13 Jbeta primers, the PCR was carried out. The data were produced by immunoSEQ multiplex PCR, yet TCRdb's version contains in-frame clones alone and is incomplete. The sample holds about 90,000 clones, roughly 80% seen once. Material: PBMCs. The receptor set was obtained from a man aged 18 to 29 in good health and CMV-seronegative.

The chain carries TRBV7-2 and TRBJ2-1, with TRBD2 as a possible D gene (5 bases). V lost 6 bases and J lost 0, with 6 bases in between. Germline V gene lookup returns CDR1 SGHTA and CDR2 FQGNSA. The CDR3 has 13 amino acids. The CDR3 spells CASRADSYNEQFF. The CDR3 bases are TGTGCCAGCAGAGCGGACTCCTACAATGAGCAGTTCTTC.

The V call is TRBV30, the J call TRBJ1-2; unclear D gene. Trimming stripped 0 bases from V and 10 bases from J, with 9 bases between. This CDR3 contains 11 residues. CDR1 is GTSNPN and CDR2 is SVGIG in the germline V gene (reference sequence). In nucleotides, the CDR3 is TGTGCCTGGAGTGTAGCGCATCTCTACACCTTC. It specifies CAWSVAHLYTF.

This clone was detected only a few times. The chain links TRBV7-2 to TRBJ2-7; 7 bases align to TRBD1. The CDR3 sequence is 13 residues long. J gave up 6 bases and V 5 bases, and 7 bases lay outside the gene matches. From germline, CDR1 is SGHTA and CDR2 FQGNSA. The CDR3 protein is CASSKQGNLEQYF. The CDR3 DNA reads as TGTGCCAGCAGCAAACAGGGGAACCTCGAGCAGTACTTC.

The V gene is TRBV6-5, the J gene TRBJ1-6, with D perhaps matching TRBD1 (5 bases). The CDR3 runs to 16 residues. With 0 bases removed from V and 5 bases from J, the gap between germline ends came to 11 bases. Germline lookup yields CDR1 MNHEY and CDR2 SVGAGI. The CDR3 protein is CASSYSQGLHNSPLHF. CDR3 nucleotide sequence: TGTGCCAGCAGTTACTCGCAGGGACTTCATAATTCACCCCTCCACTTT.

The chain links TRBV6-1 to TRBJ1-5, with 7 bases lining up with TRBD1. V trimming: 10 bases; J trimming: 6 bases; junction bases outside the gene matches: 6. The CDR3 totals 12 residues. Germline values: CDR1 MNHNS, CDR2 SASEGT. The CDR3 region is CATQTGVQPQHF. DNA for the CDR3: TGTGCCACCCAAACAGGGGTTCAGCCCCAGCATTTT.

In its sample, this clone was seen once. This rearrangement joins TRBV6-5 to TRBJ1-1; 9 bases match TRBD1. This CDR3 spans 14 amino acids. The J segment lost 7 bases and the V segment lost 6 bases, leaving 9 bases of the junction unmatched. Per the germline V gene, CDR1 is MNHEY and CDR2 is SVGAGI. The CDR3 DNA follows: TGTGCCAGCAGCCAGCGACGGACAGGGGTTGAAGCTTTCTTT. This gives the protein CASSQRRTGVEAFF.

The V and J genes are TRBV6-5 and TRBJ2-7, with 8 nucleotides matching TRBD1. The ends lost 6 bases at V and 5 bases at J; junction bases unmatched: 9. This CDR3 has 14 amino acids. Germline assignment: CDR1 MNHEY and CDR2 SVGAGI. The CDR3 reads CASSTGGRKNEQYF. The CDR3 region has the DNA TGTGCCAGCAGCACAGGGGGACGTAAGAACGAGCAGTACTTC.

V gene TRBV4-1 combines with J gene TRBJ2-5; 8 positions agree with TRBD2. CDR1 is MGHRA and CDR2 is YSYEKL in the germline V gene. Germline trimming cut 3 bases from V and 5 bases from J; bases unmatched to any gene: 14. The CDR3 contains 17 residues. CDR3 DNA: TGCGCCAGCAGCCACGACGAGCGGGAGACCCTCAGGGAGACCCAGTACTTC. It codes for CASSHDERETLRETQYF.

The table lists this clone with a few counts. CDR3 amino acids: CASSSFRGEKLFF. CDR3 nucleotides: TGTGCCAGCAGTTCCTTCCGGGGGGAAAAACTGTTTTTT. The chain uses TRBV6-5 and TRBJ1-4; tentative D call: TRBD1 (5 bases). CDR3 length equals 13 residues. The V end lost 4 bases, the J end lost 8 bases, and 11 bases lay between the germline ends. Germline CDR1 is MNHEY and CDR2 is SVGAGI.

The rearrangement links TRBV27 to TRBJ1-5; the D is unclear. CDR1 is MNHEY and CDR2 is SMNVEV in the germline V gene (reference sequence). This CDR3 has 18 residues. V shed 5 bases and J shed 1 base, with 21 bases lying between them. This CDR3 is CASSPFRGGVTSNQPQHF. CDR3 coding DNA: TGTGCCAGCAGTCCCTTCCGGGGTGGGGTCACAAGCAATCAGCCCCAGCATTTT.

The chain links TRBV14 to TRBJ1-2; TRBD1 is a possible D gene (5 bases). The CDR3 runs to 17 residues. V was trimmed by 0 bases and J by 0 bases, leaving 14 bases between them. Germline loops: CDR1 SGHDN, CDR2 FVKESK. CDR3: CASSQEISWGANYGYTF. The CDR3 nucleotides read TGTGCCAGCAGCCAAGAAATATCCTGGGGGGCTAACTATGGCTACACCTTC. Full variable domain (outside the CDR3, taken from reference TRBV14 and TRBJ1-2): EAGVTQFPSHSVIEKGQTVTLRCDPISGHDNLYWYRRVMGKEIKFLLHFVKESKQDESGMPNNRFLAERTGGTYSTLKVQPAELEDSGVYFCASSQEISWGANYGYTFGSGTRLTVV.

The CDR3 coding sequence is TGTGCCACCGCCCCGGGTGGACTAGTCTTTGAGCAGTTCTTC. Its translation: CATAPGGLVFEQFF. The chain couples TRBV27 to TRBJ2-1, with 7 bases lining up with TRBD2. CDR1 MNHEY and CDR2 SMNVEV come from the germline V gene (reference sequence). The CDR3 contains 14 residues. The junction had 15 bases not matched to a gene; V was cut back by 10 bases and J by 9 bases.